The sequence of this T cell receptor beta chain was determined in a study of T cell responses to AZD1222 COVID-19 vaccine. As for this clone: Antigen unknown.

Assay: immunoSEQ multiplex PCR; the TCRdb copy retains only in-frame clones and omits some. The repertoire holds approximately 110,000 clones, around 87% seen once, with less than 4.5% in the top ten. Overall study findings and caveats: The number of AZD1222 recipients seropositive at baseline was only 6 or 7. Epitopes outside B.1.351 and B.1.1.7 mutated regions reportedly drew nearly half of spike TCRs.

Germline V gives CDR1 MNHEY, CDR2 SVGAGI. This CDR3 contains 13 residues. V was clipped by 6 bases and J by 3 bases, with 12 bases between them. V gene TRBV6-5 combines with J gene TRBJ2-7; either TRBD1 or TRBD2 may fit D (5 bases each). The specimen comprised peripheral blood, sampled 28 days after the second AZD1222 dose. The sequence came from an adult who received the AZD1222 COVID-19 vaccine. CDR3 bases: TGTGCCAGCAGACCGGGACCGAACTACGAGCAGTACTTC. Encoded protein: CASRPGPNYEQYF.